The 27 T cell receptor beta chains below all came from one sample that was sequenced in a study of T-cell reconstitution after alpha-beta-depleted transplantation in children. TCRbeta library construction was performed incorporating unique molecular identifiers. TCRdb passed the PCR reads through MiXCR, listing each CDR3 protein once. The table includes more than 200,000 distinct CDR3 sequences, about 8.2% detected once. The sample was PBMCs, mostly from graft donor cells, taken 360 days after TCRalphabeta/CD19-depleted stem cell transplant. Source of these receptors: a male patient aged 2-9 years who had a stem cell transplant for acute myeloid leukemia, so the T cells may come from the graft donor.

This clonotype occurred many times. The genes are TRBV5-1 and TRBJ2-7, with 12 positions matching TRBD2. Germline V gives CDR1 SGHRS, CDR2 YFSETQ. Germline trimming cut 8 bases from V and 3 bases from J; bases unmatched to any gene: 6. There are 14 residues in the CDR3. CDR3 sequence: CARPGLAGLYEQYV. The CDR3 coding sequence is TGCGCCAGACCTGGACTAGCGGGGCTCTACGAGCAGTACGTC.

This clonotype was recorded many times. The rearrangement joins TRBV6-4 to TRBJ2-3; D call uncertain. V lost 4 bases and J 8 bases, leaving 16 bases between the germline ends. This CDR3 is built from 14 residues. CDR1 is MRHNA, CDR2 SNTAGT, per germline. The DNA for the CDR3 is TGTGCCAGCAGTGCAAATGGGAATATGGGTACGCAGTATTTT. It yields the protein CASSANGNMGTQYF.

This clonotype was seen ten or more times. This chain joins TRBV12-3 or TRBV12-4 and TRBJ2-5; D perhaps matches TRBD1 (6 bases). This CDR3 is 13 amino acids long. The ends were cut back, 6 bases at V and 2 bases at J, with 10 bases in the middle. The CDR3, as DNA: TGTGCCAGCAGACGGACAGTTCAAGAGACCCAGTACTTC. Translated: CASRRTVQETQYF.

This clonotype was recorded a few times. V usage is TRBV12-3 or TRBV12-4 and J usage is TRBJ2-1; 8 nucleotides align to TRBD2. V dropped 3 bases and J dropped 3; count of bases not matched to a gene: 10. The CDR3 sequence is 17 residues long. CDR3 sequence reads: CASSFRTGLGLYNEQFF. CDR3 DNA sequence: TGTGCCAGCAGTTTTCGGACGGGACTAGGGCTCTACAATGAGCAGTTCTTC.

The V gene is TRBV2, the J gene TRBJ1-5, with D perhaps matching TRBD1 (5 bases). CDR1 and CDR2 (germline): SNHLY, FYNNEI. CDR3 length: 13 amino acids. V was pared by 7 bases and J by 3 bases, with 10 bases between. The CDR3 here is CASNGDSNQPQHF. CDR3 nucleotide sequence: TGTGCCAGCAACGGGGACTCCAATCAGCCCCAGCATTTT.

There are a few counts of this clonotype. This chain joins TRBV12-3 or TRBV12-4 and TRBJ1-3; maybe TRBD1 (6 bases). Between the trimmed V and J ends, which lost 11 bases and 2 bases, there was a span of 16 bases. This CDR3 has 14 residues. CDR3 loop: CASTGGSPGNTIYF. The CDR3 nucleotides are TGTGCCTCGACTGGGGGCAGCCCTGGAAACACCATATATTTT.

V usage is TRBV28 and J usage is TRBJ2-1; TRBD2 matches at 14 bases. CDR3 length equals 20 residues. The V gene end was trimmed by 7 bases and the J gene end by 0 bases; junction bases not matched to a gene: 14. Germline V CDR1 and CDR2: MDHEN, SYDVKM. The CDR3 protein is CASTPEPGLAGAPSYNEQFF. The DNA of the CDR3 is TGTGCCAGCACTCCCGAGCCGGGACTAGCGGGAGCCCCCTCCTACAATGAGCAGTTCTTC.

V usage is TRBV12-3 or TRBV12-4 and J usage is TRBJ1-2; D might be TRBD1 (5 bases). CDR3 size: 15 residues. V lost 2 bases and J lost 8, with 18 bases in between. For the CDR3, the DNA is TGTGCCAGCAGTTTACGCAGGGACGCATGGGGGGGCTACACCTTC. Residues: CASSLRRDAWGGYTF.

This clonotype was recorded many times. This CDR3 is CASSSLAGGQETQYF. The CDR3 DNA sequence: TGTGCCAGCAGCTCGCTAGCGGGAGGGCAAGAGACCCAGTACTTC. The V and J genes are TRBV5-4 and TRBJ2-5, with TRBD2 identical over 12 bases. From germline, CDR1 is SGHNT and CDR2 YYREEE (reference sequence). With 3 bases clipped from V and 2 bases from J, the junction kept 2 bases outside the gene matches. The CDR3 loop spans 15 amino acids.

This clonotype was seen many times. The chain couples TRBV5-1 to TRBJ2-3; D is uncertain. The V end lost 1 base, the J end lost 3 bases, and 12 bases lay between the germline ends. This CDR3 spans 15 amino acids. The germline V gene has CDR1 SGHRS and CDR2 YFSETQ. The DNA of the CDR3 is TGCGCCAGCAGCTTGAATAGGCCTCTGACAGATACGCAGTATTTT. Translated: CASSLNRPLTDTQYF.

The chain employs TRBV5-1 and TRBJ1-1; D not resolved. CDR1 is SGHRS, CDR2 YFSETQ, per germline. Trimming removed 0 bases from V and 1 base from J, with 10 bases in between. The CDR3 has 15 residues. CDR3 nucleotide sequence: TGCGCCAGCAGCTTGGATGGCGGGCAGAACACTGAAGCTTTCTTT. Residues: CASSLDGGQNTEAFF.

The V gene is TRBV5-1, the J gene TRBJ2-7, with 7 nucleotides matching TRBD1. The CDR3 covers 16 residues. From germline, CDR1 is SGHRS and CDR2 YFSETQ. The V segment lost 4 bases and the J segment 2 bases; nucleotides outside the gene matches: 12. The CDR3 here is CASSPTTGLSTYEQYF. CDR3 nucleotide sequence: TGCGCCAGCAGCCCTACGACAGGGTTAAGCACCTACGAGCAGTACTTC.

This clonotype appeared many times. The chain has TRBV29-1 and TRBJ2-5, with 9 bases that match TRBD1. Germline V CDR1 and CDR2: SQVTM, ANQGSEA. The CDR3 totals 15 residues. The ends lost 6 bases at V and 5 bases at J; junction bases unmatched: 13. CDR3 in amino acids: CSVAPGTGRGETQYF. CDR3 nucleotide sequence: TGCAGCGTGGCCCCCGGGACAGGGAGAGGGGAGACCCAGTACTTC.

V is TRBV12-3 or TRBV12-4 and J is TRBJ2-2; D unclear. The ends were cut back, 5 bases at V and 4 bases at J, with 8 bases in the middle. The CDR3 extends over 13 amino acids. The CDR3 reads CASSRARTGELFF. CDR3 bases: TGTGCCAGCAGTCGGGCGCGCACCGGGGAGCTGTTTTTT.

This chain uses TRBV29-1 with TRBJ2-4; 7 bases line up with TRBD1. V lost 2 bases to trimming and J lost 5 bases; unmatched junction nucleotides: 6. CDR1 is SQVTM and CDR2 is ANQGSEA in the germline V gene. The CDR3 contains 14 residues. CDR3 bases: TGCAGCGTTGAATCCTCCGGGACAGAAAACATTCAGTACTTC. Translating gives CSVESSGTENIQYF.

This clonotype has ten or more counts. The chain joins TRBV10-3 to TRBJ2-5; perhaps TRBD2 as D (5 bases). V gave up 10 bases and J gave up 5 bases, with 20 bases separating them. CDR3 length equals 14 residues. From germline, CDR1 is ENHRY and CDR2 SYGVKD. DNA for the CDR3: TGTGCCACCCAAAGTAGTATAGCGTGGGAGACCCAGTACTTC. As protein: CATQSSIAWETQYF.

Many counts were recorded for this clonotype. V usage is TRBV3-1 and J usage is TRBJ2-2, with 10 bases fitting TRBD1. Germline V gives CDR1 LGHDT, CDR2 YNNKEL (reference sequence). The junction had 9 bases not matched to a gene; V was cut back by 4 bases and J by 4 bases. CDR3 length: 17 amino acids. CDR3 DNA: TGTGCCAGCAGCCGAAGCATGGGACAGGGGTTCACCGGGGAGCTGTTTTTT. It is translated as CASSRSMGQGFTGELFF.

Ten or more counts support this clonotype. J is TRBJ2-1 and V is TRBV20-1; D is undetermined. Germline V CDR1 and CDR2: DFQATT, SNEGSKA (reference sequence). CDR3 length: 11 residues. V was pared by 0 bases and J by 13 bases, with 10 bases between. The DNA of the CDR3 is TGCAGTGCTAGAGATTCTCGGACCCAGTTCTTC. Translated, it gives CSARDSRTQFF.

This clonotype was seen only a few times. The chain uses TRBV19 and TRBJ2-7, with D possibly TRBD2 on 5 matching bases. Per germline, CDR1 LNHDA and CDR2 SQIVND (reference sequence). The CDR3 is 14 amino acids. V lost 3 bases and J 3 bases, leaving 12 bases between the germline ends. CDR3 sequence: CASSIRGKDYEQYF. The CDR3 nucleotides read TGTGCCAGTAGTATCCGGGGTAAGGACTACGAGCAGTACTTC.

The rearrangement uses TRBV5-1 and TRBJ2-3, with 8 positions matching TRBD1. The CDR3 extends over 14 amino acids. V was clipped by 4 bases and J by 2 bases; unmatched bases: 3. The V gene's germline CDR1 is SGHRS and CDR2 YFSETQ. CDR3 sequence reads: CASSMDRATDTQYF. The DNA for the CDR3 is TGCGCCAGCAGCATGGACAGGGCCACAGATACGCAGTATTTT.

This clonotype was counted at least ten times. The gene calls are TRBV27 and TRBJ1-6, with 9 positions matching TRBD1. Germline CDR1 and CDR2: MNHEY and SMNVEV (reference sequence). J lost 9 bases, V lost 4 bases, and 7 bases had no gene match. This CDR3 has 15 residues. The CDR3, as DNA: TGTGCCAGCAGTTATGTACAGGGGGCACGTTCACCCCTCCACTTT. This encodes CASSYVQGARSPLHF.

The chain couples TRBV29-1 to TRBJ1-4; D might be TRBD1 (5 bases). The ends were cut back, 7 bases at V and 5 bases at J, with 8 bases in the middle. The CDR3 length is 11 residues. The V gene's germline CDR1 is SQVTM and CDR2 ANQGSEA. Here the CDR3 reads CSGGVNEKLFF. Written as DNA, the CDR3 is TGCAGCGGAGGGGTAAATGAAAAACTGTTTTTT. The whole variable domain, filled in from reference TRBV29-1 and TRBJ1-4, reads SAVISQKPSRDICQRGTSLTIQCQVDSQVTMMFWYRQQPGQSLTLIATANQGSEATYESGFVIDKFPISRPNLTFSTLTVSNMSPEDSSIYLCSGGVNEKLFFGSGTQLSVL.

This clonotype was found many times. The chain couples TRBV5-1 to TRBJ2-2; D possibly corresponds to TRBD1 (5 bases). This CDR3 contains 15 residues. V was clipped by 0 bases and J by 0 bases, with 6 bases between them. Germline loops: CDR1 SGHRS, CDR2 YFSETQ. CDR3 sequence (DNA): TGCGCCAGCAGCTTGGGACAGTCGAACACCGGGGAGCTGTTTTTT. Amino acid sequence: CASSLGQSNTGELFF. Using reference TRBV5-1 and TRBJ2-2 for the parts outside the CDR3, the full variable domain is KAGVTQTPRYLIKTRGQQVTLSCSPISGHRSVSWYQQTPGQGLQFLFEYFSETQRNKGNFPGRFSGRQFSNSRSEMNVSTLELGDSALYLCASSLGQSNTGELFFGEGSRLTVL.

This clonotype has ten or more counts. This chain links TRBV5-1 with TRBJ2-7; TRBD1 matches 7 bases. J was trimmed by 3 bases and V by 4 bases; bases with no gene match: 7. This CDR3 comprises 14 residues. The V gene's germline CDR1 is SGHRS and CDR2 YFSETQ. As DNA, the CDR3 is TGCGCCAGCAGCCCCCCCGACAGGGTCTACGAGCAGTACTTC. Translated, it gives CASSPPDRVYEQYF.

In this sample, this clonotype turned up a few times. J is TRBJ2-5 and V is TRBV6-1; the D gene is possibly TRBD1 (5 bases). The germline V and J ends were trimmed by 6 bases and 5 bases, with 13 bases remaining between them. In germline, CDR1 is MNHNS, CDR2 SASEGT. CDR3 length: 13 amino acids. The DNA for the CDR3 is TGTGCCAGCAGAGTCAGGGTGAGGGAGACCCAGTACTTC. This sequence encodes CASRVRVRETQYF.

This clonotype was detected many times. The chain is built from TRBV20-1 and TRBJ2-1, with a weak D call TRBD2 (6 bases). CDR3 size: 14 residues. CDR1 and CDR2 (germline): DFQATT, SNEGSKA (reference sequence). Trimming pared 1 base from V and 3 bases from J, leaving 10 bases between. In nucleotides, the CDR3 is TGCAGTGCTAGAGTCTCCGGGGGCTACAATGAGCAGTTCTTC. Its protein is CSARVSGGYNEQFF.

The V call is TRBV20-1, the J call TRBJ2-7; TRBD2 is a possible D gene (6 bases). The CDR3 covers 12 residues. Germline V lookup: CDR1 DFQATT, CDR2 SNEGSKA (reference sequence). Trimming took off 5 bases at V and 0 bases at J, with 8 bases between the two ends. The CDR3 region is CSAGDFSYEQYF. CDR3 DNA: TGCAGTGCTGGGGACTTCTCCTACGAGCAGTACTTC.